A single TCR beta chain is shown here with its context. V was pared by 6 bases and J by 7 bases, with 15 bases between. The CDR3 is made up of 13 amino acids. Per germline, CDR1 SGHTA and CDR2 FQGNSA. The assay was immunoSEQ multiplex PCR, and TCRdb's table has in-frame clones only and misses some. The repertoire holds 110,000 or so clones, with around nine tenths as singletons. The data were taken from a study of control samples from healthy donors and cancer patients. This sequence originates from a woman aged 45-65 years in good health. The V and J genes are TRBV7-2 and TRBJ1-2; D is perhaps TRBD1 (5 bases). Material: blood. CDR3 sequence: CASRPDSLSGYTF. In DNA form, the CDR3 reads TGTGCCAGCAGACCAGACAGTCTCAGTGGCTACACCTTC.